This paragraph covers one TCR beta chain sequence. Its antigen is undetermined. These data originate in a study of cytomegalovirus exposure and HLA in healthy donors. Overall study findings and caveats: Later on, an analysis showed TCR association rates differing by HLA locus, with DRB1 the most and HLA-C the fewest. Per published accounts, TCR beta sequences correctly predicted the HLA-A and HLA-B alleles of most subjects. The investigators catalogued 150 to 200 TCR beta chains as cytomegalovirus-associated.

The CDR3 is made up of 13 amino acids. Germline CDR1 is SGDLS and CDR2 is YYNGEE. The V gene lost 2 bases and the J gene lost 2 bases, with 8 bases spanning the gap. PCR employed 60 Vbeta and 13 Jbeta primers. In the study's own analysis: An analysis that came later counted some 81 million unique TCR beta chains, about 10 million shared. Sequencing used immunoSEQ multiplex PCR; TCRdb keeps in-frame clones, though not all of them. That table furnishes V, J and clone size, whereas the DNA furnished D and trimming. The sample includes 150,000 to 200,000 clones, around 80% of them seen just once. V is TRBV9 and J is TRBJ2-7; no reliable D call. The sequence was obtained from a woman aged 45-65 years in good health and CMV-seropositive. Input material: PBMCs. The CDR3 region is CASSVDSTYEQYF. DNA for the CDR3: TGTGCCAGCAGCGTTGACTCCACCTACGAGCAGTACTTC.